The 17 T cell receptor beta chains in this list originate from one sample, sequenced in a study of blood T cell repertoires in COVID-19. The data were produced by immunoSEQ multiplex PCR, yet TCRdb's version contains in-frame clones alone and is incomplete. The sample records 330,000 or so clones, around 90% being singletons. Input material: peripheral blood. All receptors derive from a man aged 30 to 45 with COVID-19, enrolled during active disease.

A single count supports this clone. This chain links TRBV19 with TRBJ2-7, with 9 bases that match TRBD2. The germline gives CDR1 LNHDA, CDR2 SQIVND (reference sequence). With V trimmed by 1 base and J by 2 bases, 9 bases remained unmatched. This CDR3 is 17 amino acids long. CDR3 sequence reads: CASSIAAGGHPTYEQYF. In DNA, the CDR3 is TGTGCCAGTAGTATAGCAGCGGGAGGACACCCTACCTACGAGCAGTACTTC.

The chain has TRBV3-1 (or the pseudogene TRBV3-2) and TRBJ2-1, with a tentative D call TRBD1 (6 bases). Trimming cost V 1 base and J 9 bases, with 16 bases left between them. The germline V gene encodes CDR1 LGHDT and CDR2 YNNKEL (reference sequence). This CDR3 spans 15 amino acids. The CDR3 coding sequence is TGTGCCAGCAGCCAAGGGACAGTAAGGGTGGGTGAGCAGTTCTTC. It encodes CASSQGTVRVGEQFF.

In its sample, this clone was seen once. The chain recombines TRBV7-9 with TRBJ2-1; D gene unclear. This CDR3 contains 16 residues. Deletions cut 5 bases from V and 0 bases from J, with 14 bases between. Germline-derived CDR1 and CDR2 are SEHNR and FQNEAQ (reference sequence). CDR3 DNA sequence: TGTGCCAGCAGCAAACCCCAACTGAGCTCCTACAATGAGCAGTTCTTC. It codes for CASSKPQLSSYNEQFF.

This chain joins TRBV6-5 and TRBJ2-2, with 7 nucleotides matching TRBD1. Germline CDR1 is MNHEY and CDR2 is SVGAGI. The CDR3 length is 16 residues. V lost 4 bases to trimming and J lost 6 bases; unmatched junction nucleotides: 11. The CDR3 coding sequence is TGTGCCAGCAGTTTTAGGACAGGCTATGATTCCGGGGAGCTGTTTTTT. Encoded protein: CASSFRTGYDSGELFF.

J is TRBJ2-5 and V is TRBV30, with a possible D match to TRBD1 (6 bases). This CDR3 spans 15 amino acids. Germline lookup yields CDR1 GTSNPN and CDR2 SVGIG (reference sequence). Trimming took 0 bases from V and 2 from J, leaving 13 bases between them. CDR3 DNA: TGTGCCTGGAGTGTCCAGGGGCCGCTTCAAGAGACCCAGTACTTC. This translates into CAWSVQGPLQETQYF.

This chain connects TRBV7-9 to TRBJ2-2; 8 positions agree with TRBD1. The CDR3 is 13 amino acids. Germline-derived CDR1 and CDR2 are SEHNR and FQNEAQ (reference sequence). V shed 5 bases and J 7 bases; nucleotides not matched to a gene: 3. CDR3 in amino acids: CASSPQGVGELFF. CDR3 in DNA: TGTGCCAGCAGCCCACAGGGGGTCGGGGAGCTGTTTTTT.

The chain links TRBV28 to TRBJ1-2; 9 bases line up with TRBD1. Germline V lookup: CDR1 MDHEN, CDR2 SYDVKM. J lost 3 bases, V lost 4 bases, and 12 bases had no gene match. The CDR3 consists of 17 residues. CDR3: CASSSATRTGVYYGYTF. The CDR3 nucleotides read TGTGCCAGCAGTTCCGCGACCCGGACAGGGGTGTACTATGGCTACACCTTC.

The chain carries TRBV11-2 and TRBJ1-3; perhaps TRBD1 as D (5 bases). The germline V gene has CDR1 SGHAT and CDR2 FQNNGV. CDR3 length: 15 residues. V shed 4 bases and J shed 6 bases, with 16 bases lying between them. CDR3 region: CASSYGGSPENTIYF. The CDR3 nucleotides are TGTGCCAGCAGCTACGGGGGAAGCCCCGAAAACACCATATATTTT.

This chain connects TRBV5-5 to TRBJ1-2, with 8 bases that match TRBD1. This CDR3 comprises 17 residues. V was pared by 1 base and J by 3 bases, with 11 bases of the junction left unmatched. From germline, CDR1 is SGHKS and CDR2 YYEKEE (reference sequence). CDR3 coding DNA: TGTGCCAGCAGCTTGTACAGGGGGATTCCTTTAGACTATGGCTACACCTTC. Translation gives CASSLYRGIPLDYGYTF.

This chain connects TRBV30 to TRBJ2-5, with D perhaps matching TRBD2 (5 bases). V was pared by 0 bases and J by 0 bases, with 11 bases between. The CDR3 has 15 residues. Looked up from germline, CDR1 is GTSNPN and CDR2 is SVGIG (reference sequence). The CDR3 loop reads CAWSVAAGYQETQYF. For the CDR3, the DNA is TGTGCCTGGAGTGTAGCGGCGGGTTACCAAGAGACCCAGTACTTC.

The chain is built from TRBV12-2 and TRBJ2-7; TRBD2 is the table's D call and was not checked against the DNA. TRBV12-2 constitutes a pseudogene. This CDR3 region has 18 residues. CDR3 residues: CASRLARTSGRVHYEQYF. The CDR3 nucleotides are TGTGCAAGTCGCTTAGCTAGGACTAGCGGGAGGGTACATTACGAGCAGTACTTC.

The chain joins TRBV27 to TRBJ2-1; 9 positions match TRBD1. Trimming at V came to 3 bases and at J to 7 bases, leaving 13 bases not matched to a gene. Germline-derived CDR1 and CDR2 are MNHEY and SMNVEV (reference sequence). This CDR3 is built from 17 residues. The CDR3 reads CASSFYGTGMGQNEQFF. In DNA, the CDR3 is TGTGCCAGCAGTTTCTACGGGACAGGGATGGGGCAGAATGAGCAGTTCTTC.

This rearrangement joins TRBV5-4 to TRBJ1-1; 8 bases are a match to TRBD1. Germline-derived CDR1 and CDR2 are SGHNT and YYREEE (reference sequence). The CDR3 spans 14 residues. The V gene end was trimmed by 5 bases and the J gene end by 1 base; junction bases not matched to a gene: 4. The CDR3 region has the DNA TGTGCCAGCAGTCCCGGGACAGGGAACACTGAAGCTTTCTTT. This codes for CASSPGTGNTEAFF.

The chain employs TRBV5-6 and TRBJ2-7; D is ambiguous. The CDR3 contains 14 residues. Germline V gene lookup returns CDR1 SGHDT and CDR2 YYEEEE. V lost 2 bases, J lost 0 bases, and 9 bases lay in between. The CDR3 DNA follows: TGTGCCAGCAGCTTATCATCTAGCTCCTACGAGCAGTACTTC. This translates into CASSLSSSSYEQYF.

The CDR3 sequence is CAPQGDRGNEQFF. The CDR3 coding sequence is TGTGCCCCTCAGGGGGATAGGGGCAATGAGCAGTTCTTC. The genes are TRBV19 and TRBJ2-1; 7 nucleotides match TRBD1. CDR1 LNHDA and CDR2 SQIVND come from the germline V gene (reference sequence). The CDR3 has 13 residues. With V trimmed by 11 bases and J by 6 bases, 10 bases remained unmatched.

The chain couples TRBV27 to TRBJ2-5; TRBD2 matches 9 bases. This CDR3 comprises 15 residues. Losses at the gene ends were 4 bases for V and 5 bases for J; bases not matched to a gene: 8. CDR1 MNHEY and CDR2 SMNVEV come from the germline V gene (reference sequence). DNA of the CDR3: TGTGCCAGCAGTTCTGCGGGAGGGCCCTCGGAGACCCAGTACTTC. It codes for CASSSAGGPSETQYF.

The genes are TRBV9 and TRBJ2-6; D is perhaps TRBD1 (7 bases). The germline V gene encodes CDR1 SGDLS and CDR2 YYNGEE. This CDR3 has 16 residues. V dropped 3 bases and J dropped 2 bases, with 12 bases sitting between them. The CDR3 DNA reads TGTGCCAGCAGCGGGGCAGGGGGGACTGGGGCCAACGTCCTGACTTTC. Protein product: CASSGAGGTGANVLTF.